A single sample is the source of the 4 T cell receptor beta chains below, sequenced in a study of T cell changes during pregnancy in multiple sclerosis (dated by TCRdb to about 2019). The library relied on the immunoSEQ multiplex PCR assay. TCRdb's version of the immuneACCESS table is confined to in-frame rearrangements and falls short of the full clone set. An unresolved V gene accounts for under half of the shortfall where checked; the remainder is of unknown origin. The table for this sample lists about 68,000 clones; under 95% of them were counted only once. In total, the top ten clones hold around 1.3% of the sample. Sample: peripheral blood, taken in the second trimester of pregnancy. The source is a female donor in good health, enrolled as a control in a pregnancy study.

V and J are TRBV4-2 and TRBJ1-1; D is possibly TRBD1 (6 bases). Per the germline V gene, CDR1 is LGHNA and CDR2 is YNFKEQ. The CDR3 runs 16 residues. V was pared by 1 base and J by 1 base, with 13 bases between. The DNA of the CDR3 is TGTGCCAGCAGCCAAGTGGGGGCGCAGGAGAACACTGAAGCTTTCTTT. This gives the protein CASSQVGAQENTEAFF.

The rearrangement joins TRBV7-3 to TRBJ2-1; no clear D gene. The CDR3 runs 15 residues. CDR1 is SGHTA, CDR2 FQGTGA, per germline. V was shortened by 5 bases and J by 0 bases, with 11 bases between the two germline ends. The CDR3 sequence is CASSRLVSSYNEQFF. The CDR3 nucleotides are TGTGCCAGCAGCCGCCTGGTCAGCTCCTACAATGAGCAGTTCTTC.

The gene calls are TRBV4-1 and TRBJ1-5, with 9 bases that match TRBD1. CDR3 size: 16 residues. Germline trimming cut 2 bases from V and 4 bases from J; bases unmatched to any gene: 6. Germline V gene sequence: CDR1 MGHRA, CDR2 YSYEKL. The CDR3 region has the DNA TGCGCCAGCAGCCAACCGGGACAGGGTCTGAATCAGCCCCAGCATTTT. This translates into CASSQPGQGLNQPQHF.

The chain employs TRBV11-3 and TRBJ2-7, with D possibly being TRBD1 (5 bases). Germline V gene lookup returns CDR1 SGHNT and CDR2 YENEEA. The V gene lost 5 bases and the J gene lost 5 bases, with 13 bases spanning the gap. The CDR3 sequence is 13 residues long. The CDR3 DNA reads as TGTGCCAGCAGCCTGGGGCTAGGTGACGAGCAGTACTTC. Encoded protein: CASSLGLGDEQYF.